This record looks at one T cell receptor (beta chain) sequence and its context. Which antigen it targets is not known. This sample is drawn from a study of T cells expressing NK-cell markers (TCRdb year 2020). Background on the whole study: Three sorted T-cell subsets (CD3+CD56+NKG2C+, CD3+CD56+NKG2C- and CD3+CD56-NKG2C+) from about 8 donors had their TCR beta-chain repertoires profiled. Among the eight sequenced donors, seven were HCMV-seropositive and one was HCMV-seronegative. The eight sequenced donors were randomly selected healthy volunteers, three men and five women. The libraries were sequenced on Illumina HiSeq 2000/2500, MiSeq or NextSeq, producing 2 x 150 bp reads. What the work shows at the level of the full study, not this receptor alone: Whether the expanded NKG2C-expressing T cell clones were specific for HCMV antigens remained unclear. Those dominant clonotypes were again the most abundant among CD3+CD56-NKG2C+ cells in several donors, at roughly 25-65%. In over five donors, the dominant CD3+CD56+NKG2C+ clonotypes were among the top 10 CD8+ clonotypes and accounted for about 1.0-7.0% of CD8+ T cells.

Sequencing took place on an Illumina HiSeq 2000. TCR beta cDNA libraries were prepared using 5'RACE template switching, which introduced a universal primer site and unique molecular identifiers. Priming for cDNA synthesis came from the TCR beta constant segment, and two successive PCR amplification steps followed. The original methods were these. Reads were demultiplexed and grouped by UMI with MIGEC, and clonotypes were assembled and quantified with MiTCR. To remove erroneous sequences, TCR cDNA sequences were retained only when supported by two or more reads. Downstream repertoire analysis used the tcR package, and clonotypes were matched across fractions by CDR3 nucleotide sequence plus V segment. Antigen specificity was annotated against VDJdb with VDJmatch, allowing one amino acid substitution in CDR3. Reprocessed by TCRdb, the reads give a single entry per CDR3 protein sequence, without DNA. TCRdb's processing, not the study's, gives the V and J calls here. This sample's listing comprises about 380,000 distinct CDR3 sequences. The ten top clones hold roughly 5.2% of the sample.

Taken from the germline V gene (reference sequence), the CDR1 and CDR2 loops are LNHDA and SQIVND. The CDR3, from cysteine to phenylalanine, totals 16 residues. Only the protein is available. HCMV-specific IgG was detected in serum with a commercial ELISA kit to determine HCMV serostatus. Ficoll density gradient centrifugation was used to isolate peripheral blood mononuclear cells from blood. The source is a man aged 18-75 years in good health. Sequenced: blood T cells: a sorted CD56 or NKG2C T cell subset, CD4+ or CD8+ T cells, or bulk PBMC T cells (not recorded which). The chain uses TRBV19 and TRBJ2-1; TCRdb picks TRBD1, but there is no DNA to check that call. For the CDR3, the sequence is CASSRGTGQMYNEQFF.